This paragraph reports one T cell receptor beta chain. Germline assignment: CDR1 SSHAT and CDR2 FNYEAQ (reference sequence). V lost 9 bases to trimming and J lost 7 bases; unmatched junction nucleotides: 6. The CDR3 consists of 11 residues. The record originates from a study of technical replicates of blood from several donors. Produced via immunoSEQ multiplex PCR; TCRdb's table is partial and in-frame only. The repertoire holds 80,000 to 85,000 clones, about nine tenths seen once, with 0.41% in the top ten. V is TRBV7-7 and J is TRBJ2-7; TRBD1 matches at 7 bases. Sequencing was carried out using T cells isolated from PBMCs. The source is a human donor in good health. CDR3 sequence: CARSPGGEQYF. In DNA, the CDR3 is TGTGCCAGATCTCCAGGGGGAGAGCAGTACTTC.